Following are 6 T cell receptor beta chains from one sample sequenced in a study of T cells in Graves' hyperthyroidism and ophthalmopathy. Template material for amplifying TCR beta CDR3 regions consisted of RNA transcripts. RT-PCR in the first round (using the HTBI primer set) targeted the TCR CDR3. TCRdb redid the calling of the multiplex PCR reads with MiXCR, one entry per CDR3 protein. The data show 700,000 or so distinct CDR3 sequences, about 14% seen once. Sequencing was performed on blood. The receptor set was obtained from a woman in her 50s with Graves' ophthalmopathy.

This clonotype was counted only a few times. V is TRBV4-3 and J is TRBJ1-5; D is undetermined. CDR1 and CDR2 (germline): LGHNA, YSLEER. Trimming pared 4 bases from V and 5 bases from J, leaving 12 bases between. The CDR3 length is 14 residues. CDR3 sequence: CASSPTVEDQPQHF. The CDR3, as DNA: TGCGCCAGCAGCCCGACTGTAGAAGATCAGCCCCAGCATTTT.

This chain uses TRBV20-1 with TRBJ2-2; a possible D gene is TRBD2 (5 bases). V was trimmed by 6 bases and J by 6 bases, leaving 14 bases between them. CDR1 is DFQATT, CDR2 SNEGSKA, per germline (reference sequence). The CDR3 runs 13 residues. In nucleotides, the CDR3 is TGCAGTGCCCTGACTACTCTACCCGGGGAGCTGTTTTTT. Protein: CSALTTLPGELFF.

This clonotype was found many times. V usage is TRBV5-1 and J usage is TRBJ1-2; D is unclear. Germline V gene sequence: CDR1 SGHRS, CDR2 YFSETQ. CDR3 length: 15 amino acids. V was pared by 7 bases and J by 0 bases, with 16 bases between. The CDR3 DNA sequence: TGCGCCAGCTCCGACCAAGGCAGTCCTAACTATGGCTACACCTTC. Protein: CASSDQGSPNYGYTF.

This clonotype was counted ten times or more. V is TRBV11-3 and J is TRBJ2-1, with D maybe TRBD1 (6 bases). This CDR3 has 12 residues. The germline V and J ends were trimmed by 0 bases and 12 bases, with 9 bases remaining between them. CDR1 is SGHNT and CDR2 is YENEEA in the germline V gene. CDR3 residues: CASSLDVRGQFF. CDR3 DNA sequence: TGTGCCAGCAGCTTAGATGTCAGGGGGCAGTTCTTC.

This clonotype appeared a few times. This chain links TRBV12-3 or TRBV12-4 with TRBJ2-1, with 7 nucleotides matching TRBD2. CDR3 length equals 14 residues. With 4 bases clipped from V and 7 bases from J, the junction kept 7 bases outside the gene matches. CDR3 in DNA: TGTGCCAGCAGTTCCCGGGAGGACCTAAATGAGCAGTTCTTC. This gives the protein CASSSREDLNEQFF.

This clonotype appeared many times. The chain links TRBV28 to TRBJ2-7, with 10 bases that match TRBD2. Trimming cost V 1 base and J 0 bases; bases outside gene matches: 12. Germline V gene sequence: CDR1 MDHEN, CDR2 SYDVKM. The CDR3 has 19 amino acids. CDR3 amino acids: CASSLSPAASGRVSYEQYF. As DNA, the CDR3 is TGTGCCAGCAGTTTATCCCCCGCGGCTAGCGGGAGAGTCTCCTACGAGCAGTACTTC.